One sample yielded the 21 T cell receptor beta chains listed below, sequenced in a study of CDR3 diversity in severe acne. One entry per CDR3 protein results from TCRdb running MiXCR on the PCR reads. Of under 95,000 distinct CDR3 sequences listed, approximately 52% were seen once; the top ten hold about 9.5%. Sequenced input: blood. These receptors were obtained from a male donor in good health, serving as a control.

This rearrangement joins TRBV25-1 to TRBJ2-2; 7 nucleotides agree with TRBD2. The CDR3 is 19 amino acids. The J segment lost 2 bases and the V segment lost 0 bases, leaving 12 bases of the junction unmatched. The V gene's germline CDR1 is MGHDK and CDR2 SYGVNS. The CDR3 sequence is CASSEYTGRSILNTGELFF. The CDR3 DNA follows: TGTGCCAGCAGTGAATATACCGGGAGGTCCATATTAAACACCGGGGAGCTGTTTTTT.

The CDR3 sequence: CASSQLAGGGAESEQYF. The CDR3, as DNA: TGTGCCAGCAGCCAACTAGCTGGCGGGGGGGCGGAAAGCGAGCAGTACTTC. V is TRBV4-2 and J is TRBJ2-7, with 9 bases matching TRBD2. The CDR3 runs 17 residues. V dropped 2 bases and J dropped 6; count of bases not matched to a gene: 14. Germline V CDR1 and CDR2: LGHNA, YNFKEQ.

This clonotype came up a few times. The chain's CDR3 is CASSATSGRMDGELFF. The CDR3 bases are TGTGCCAGCAGCGCCACTAGCGGGAGGATGGACGGGGAGCTGTTTTTT. The chain recombines TRBV9 with TRBJ2-2, with TRBD2 matching over 12 bases. Germline CDR1 reads SGDLS; CDR2 reads YYNGEE. This CDR3 comprises 16 residues. V shed 3 bases and J 7 bases; nucleotides not matched to a gene: 7.

This clonotype was recorded many times. The V gene is TRBV28, the J gene TRBJ2-1; 13 nucleotides match TRBD2. This CDR3 has 14 amino acids. The germline V gene encodes CDR1 MDHEN and CDR2 SYDVKM. V was clipped by 7 bases and J by 7 bases; unmatched bases: 4. CDR3 in DNA: TGTGCCAGCACGGGGACTAGCGGGAAAAATGAGCAGTTCTTC. Protein sequence: CASTGTSGKNEQFF.

This clonotype came up many times. The CDR3 here is CASSFRGTAFF. The CDR3 DNA follows: TGTGCCAGCAGCTTTCGGGGGACCGCTTTCTTT. The V and J genes are TRBV7-2 and TRBJ1-1, with TRBD1 as a possible D gene (5 bases). From germline, CDR1 is SGHTA and CDR2 FQGNSA. CDR3 length: 11 residues. V shed 3 bases and J shed 11 bases, with 10 bases lying between them.

The rearrangement links TRBV7-9 to TRBJ1-1; 7 nucleotides align to TRBD1. The germline gives CDR1 SEHNR, CDR2 FQNEAQ (reference sequence). Losses at the gene ends were 6 bases for V and 6 bases for J; bases not matched to a gene: 7. The CDR3 spans 13 residues. The CDR3 region is CASRRGTVSEAFF. The DNA of the CDR3 is TGTGCCAGCAGGAGAGGGACAGTCTCTGAAGCTTTCTTT.

This clonotype was detected a few times. At one end the junction does not follow the germline gene, possibly because of a read error. The gene calls are TRBV19 and TRBJ2-7, with TRBD1 matching over 9 bases. Per germline, CDR1 LNHDA and CDR2 SQIVND (reference sequence). There are 13 residues in the CDR3. The CDR3 protein is CARRGQGSHEQYF. For the CDR3, the DNA is TGTGCCCGTAGGGGACAGGGCTCCCACGAGCAGTACTTC.

This chain connects TRBV6-1 to TRBJ2-5; D is ambiguous. V was clipped by 10 bases and J by 5 bases, with 17 bases between them. Looked up from germline, CDR1 is MNHNS and CDR2 is SASEGT. The CDR3 totals 13 residues. The CDR3 region is CAISSGHLETQYF. CDR3 DNA sequence: TGTGCCATTTCCTCTGGCCATTTGGAGACCCAGTACTTC.

Of note for this clonotype: This sequence may be a read error, since a much larger clone differs from it by one base. In DNA, the CDR3 is TGTGCCAGCAGCTTCCTCCGGGGGGATGATGAAAAACTGTTTTTT. Translating it yields CASSFLRGDDEKLFF. This rearrangement joins TRBV11-2 to TRBJ1-4, with D tentatively TRBD1 (5 bases). The length of the CDR3 is 15 residues. Germline assignment: CDR1 SGHAT and CDR2 FQNNGV. Trimming pared 3 bases from V and 6 bases from J, leaving 14 bases between.

The DNA of the CDR3 is TGTGCCAGCAGCCCTGGGACACGCGGGGAGGGCTACACCTTC. The encoded protein is CASSPGTRGEGYTF. The chain couples TRBV11-2 to TRBJ1-2; tentative D call: TRBD1 (6 bases). Trimming left V 5 bases short and J 8 bases short, with 18 bases between. The CDR3 loop spans 14 amino acids. Per the germline V gene, CDR1 is SGHAT and CDR2 is FQNNGV.

As for this clonotype: The junction and the germline gene differ at one end; a read error may be behind it. CDR3 bases: TGTGGCAGCAGCCCCGGGACTGCCTTATCGACTGAAGCTTTCTTT. Protein: CGSSPGTALSTEAFF. The rearrangement links TRBV3-1 to TRBJ1-1; D might be TRBD1 (5 bases). The CDR3 has 15 residues. Germline V gives CDR1 LGHDT, CDR2 YNNKEL (reference sequence). Full variable domain (remainder filled in from reference TRBV3-1 and TRBJ1-1): DTAVSQTPKYLVTQMGNDKSIKCEQNLGHDTMYWYKQDSKKFLKIMFSYNNKELIINETVPNRFSPKSPDKAHLNLHINSLELGDSAVYFCGSSPGTALSTEAFFGQGTRLTVV.

In this sample, this clonotype turned up many times. The chain joins TRBV5-1 to TRBJ2-7; the match to TRBD1 covers 7 bases. Germline CDR1 SGHRS, CDR2 YFSETQ. The CDR3 has 16 amino acids. The V gene end was trimmed by 2 bases and the J gene end by 5 bases; junction bases not matched to a gene: 13. CDR3 sequence (DNA): TGCGCCAGCAGCTTTATTTCCGGGACAGCCTCGAACGAGCAGTACTTC. It yields the protein CASSFISGTASNEQYF.

This clonotype has just a few counts. This rearrangement joins TRBV6-5 to TRBJ1-3; the D gene is possibly TRBD1 (5 bases). The CDR3 loop spans 14 amino acids. Germline CDR1 reads MNHEY; CDR2 reads SVGAGI. V was clipped by 7 bases and J by 3 bases, with 13 bases between them. The DNA for the CDR3 is TGTGCCAGCACCTCGGGGACCTTTGGAAACACCATATATTTT. The encoded protein is CASTSGTFGNTIYF.

As for this clonotype: A much more abundant neighbour one base away suggests this may be a read error. The chain carries TRBV5-6 and TRBJ1-4; the D is unclear. The CDR3 has 15 amino acids. Germline V gene data show CDR1 as SGHDT and CDR2 as YYEEEE. The chain's CDR3 is CAGSLVGYANEKLFF. The CDR3 nucleotides are TGTGCCGGCAGCTTGGTAGGGTACGCTAATGAAAAACTGTTTTTT.

This clonotype was seen at least ten times. The V and J genes are TRBV10-1 and TRBJ2-5; no reliable D call. In germline, CDR1 is WNHNN, CDR2 SYGVQD (reference sequence). This CDR3 spans 13 amino acids. Between the trimmed V and J ends, which lost 5 bases and 7 bases, there was a span of 14 bases. The CDR3 spells CASSSRPDRTQYF. The CDR3 DNA reads TGCGCCAGCAGTTCAAGACCAGACCGGACCCAGTACTTC.

The table lists this clonotype with many counts. The chain has TRBV24-1 and TRBJ1-2; a possible D gene is TRBD1 (6 bases). V lost 6 bases and J lost 7, with 14 bases in between. The CDR3 has 13 residues. Germline loops: CDR1 KGHDR, CDR2 SFDVKD. The CDR3 DNA is TGTGCCACCAGTCCCCGGGACATCTCTGGCTACACCTTC. This sequence encodes CATSPRDISGYTF.

The chain links TRBV19 to TRBJ2-7; D tentatively fits TRBD1 or TRBD2 (5 bases each). Germline CDR1 and CDR2: LNHDA and SQIVND (reference sequence). Trimming left V 3 bases short and J 0 bases short, with 12 bases between. CDR3 length: 15 residues. The CDR3 coding sequence is TGTGCCAGTAGTATCGGGACGTCGATCTCCTACGAGCAGTACTTC. Protein: CASSIGTSISYEQYF.

This clonotype was seen more than once but under ten times. The chain employs TRBV11-2 and TRBJ2-2, with TRBD2 identical over 8 bases. The junction had 4 bases not matched to a gene; V was cut back by 3 bases and J by 1 base. Germline loops: CDR1 SGHAT, CDR2 FQNNGV. CDR3 length equals 16 residues. In nucleotides, the CDR3 is TGTGCCAGCAGCTTTCTTGCGGGAGGGAACACCGGGGAGCTGTTTTTT. This translates into CASSFLAGGNTGELFF.

This clonotype has a count of ten or more. The rearrangement links TRBV27 to TRBJ2-2; D gene unclear. There are 15 residues in the CDR3. Trimming removed 0 bases at V and 6 bases at J, with 11 bases between. Germline V gene lookup returns CDR1 MNHEY and CDR2 SMNVEV (reference sequence). The CDR3: CASSLSPDRAGELFF. The CDR3 DNA follows: TGTGCCAGCAGTTTATCGCCCGATCGCGCCGGGGAGCTGTTTTTT.

The V gene is TRBV5-4, the J gene TRBJ2-2; possibly TRBD1 for D (5 bases). V lost 3 bases to trimming and J lost 4 bases, with 16 bases between them. From germline, CDR1 is SGHNT and CDR2 YYREEE (reference sequence). The CDR3 contains 16 residues. The CDR3: CASSSSWGGSTGELFF. The CDR3 coding sequence is TGTGCCAGCAGCTCTTCCTGGGGCGGAAGCACCGGGGAGCTGTTTTTT. Together with reference TRBV5-4 and TRBJ2-2, the CDR3 gives the full variable domain: ETGVTQSPTHLIKTRGQQVTLRCSSQSGHNTVSWYQQALGQGPQFIFQYYREEENGRGNFPPRFSGLQFPNYSSELNVNALELDDSALYLCASSSSWGGSTGELFFGEGSRLTVL.

There are a few counts of this clonotype. CDR3: CASRRTMNTEAFF. The CDR3 bases are TGTGCCAGCAGGAGGACGATGAACACTGAAGCTTTCTTT. This chain joins TRBV2 and TRBJ1-1, with no clear D. This CDR3 is 13 amino acids long. Germline V gene data show CDR1 as SNHLY and CDR2 as FYNNEI. Trimming left V 6 bases short and J 0 bases short, with 8 bases between.